The 20 T cell receptor beta chains listed next were all sequenced from one sample in a study of cytomegalovirus exposure and HLA in healthy donors. TCRdb's copy holds only in-frame clones and misses some; the assay was immunoSEQ multiplex PCR. Of around 300,000 clones listed, approximately 88% are singletons. The specimen sequenced was PBMCs. These receptors were collected from a man younger than 45 in good health and CMV-seronegative.

This clone turned up a few times. The genes are TRBV10-3 and TRBJ2-7; D might be TRBD2 (6 bases). Trimming took off 0 bases at V and 0 bases at J, with 9 bases between the two ends. CDR1 and CDR2 (germline): ENHRY, SYGVKD. This CDR3 has 15 amino acids. DNA of the CDR3: TGTGCCATCAGTGAGTCCGGGGGTAGCTCCTACGAGCAGTACTTC. Residues: CAISESGGSSYEQYF.

The chain carries TRBV18 and TRBJ1-5; 11 bases fit TRBD1. CDR3 length equals 15 residues. Germline values: CDR1 KGHSH, CDR2 LQKENI. The junction had 6 bases not matched to a gene; V was cut back by 5 bases and J by 6 bases. The CDR3 loop is CASSGQGAPGQPQHF. The CDR3 DNA reads as TGTGCCAGCTCAGGACAGGGGGCGCCTGGTCAGCCCCAGCATTTT.

This chain links TRBV9 with TRBJ2-2, with D maybe TRBD2 (5 bases). CDR3 size: 15 residues. The germline V gene encodes CDR1 SGDLS and CDR2 YYNGEE. With 0 bases removed from V and 8 bases from J, the gap between germline ends came to 14 bases. The CDR3 loop reads CASSVGLAPEGELFF. CDR3 DNA: TGTGCCAGCAGCGTAGGGCTAGCACCGGAAGGGGAGCTGTTTTTT.

The table lists this clone with a count of one. The rearrangement joins TRBV7-9 to TRBJ2-1; possibly TRBD2 for D (6 bases). Germline V gene lookup returns CDR1 SEHNR and CDR2 FQNEAQ (reference sequence). The CDR3 loop spans 15 amino acids. V was cut by 4 bases and J by 5 bases, with 15 bases left in between. The CDR3, as DNA: TGTGCCAGCAGCTCGACTAGTAGTAGTAACAATGAGCAGTTCTTC. Translated, it gives CASSSTSSSNNEQFF.

V usage is TRBV19 and J usage is TRBJ1-1; D might be TRBD1 (5 bases). Looked up from germline, CDR1 is LNHDA and CDR2 is SQIVND (reference sequence). V shed 4 bases and J shed 4 bases, with 13 bases lying between them. The CDR3 is 14 residues long. DNA of the CDR3: TGTGCCAGTAGTAAGCAGGGTCTGTCCACTGAAGCTTTCTTT. This encodes CASSKQGLSTEAFF.

In its sample, this clone was seen once. The chain combines TRBV27 with TRBJ2-3; TRBD2 is a possible D gene (6 bases). Germline V lookup: CDR1 MNHEY, CDR2 SMNVEV (reference sequence). The CDR3 is 14 amino acids. The V end was cut by 8 bases, the J end by 2 bases, with 14 bases between. The CDR3 here is CASAKREFTDTQYF. In DNA form, the CDR3 reads TGTGCCAGCGCTAAACGGGAGTTCACAGATACGCAGTATTTT.

The V gene is TRBV19, the J gene TRBJ2-6, with a tentative D call TRBD1 (5 bases). Germline CDR1 reads LNHDA; CDR2 reads SQIVND (reference sequence). V lost 7 bases and J 2 bases, leaving 12 bases between the germline ends. The CDR3 loop spans 15 amino acids. The CDR3 sequence: CASKGSEAGANVLTF. DNA for the CDR3: TGTGCCAGTAAGGGGTCCGAAGCTGGGGCCAACGTCCTGACTTTC.

This clone was seen once. The chain has TRBV27 and TRBJ2-3, with 9 bases that match TRBD2. CDR3 size: 15 residues. Germline values: CDR1 MNHEY, CDR2 SMNVEV (reference sequence). Germline trimming cut 3 bases from V and 1 base from J; bases unmatched to any gene: 2. This CDR3 reads CASSFSGGRTDTQYF. The CDR3 DNA follows: TGTGCCAGCAGTTTCAGCGGGGGGCGCACAGATACGCAGTATTTT.

This chain links TRBV6-4 with TRBJ2-2; TRBD1 might be the D (5 bases). The CDR3 is 15 amino acids. The V and J ends lost 4 bases and 0 bases respectively, with 9 bases between them. Germline V gives CDR1 MRHNA, CDR2 SNTAGT. CDR3 region: CASSVDTANTGELFF. DNA for the CDR3: TGTGCCAGCAGTGTGGACACAGCGAACACCGGGGAGCTGTTTTTT.

The J gene is TRBJ1-3, the V gene TRBV4-1; D remains ambiguous. This CDR3 is built from 16 residues. The germline CDR1 and CDR2 sequences are MGHRA and YSYEKL. V lost 3 bases, J lost 2 bases, and 14 bases lay in between. CDR3 loop: CASSHVRGDAGNTIYF. The CDR3 DNA reads TGCGCCAGCAGCCATGTGAGAGGAGATGCTGGAAACACCATATATTTT.

The chain has TRBV9 and TRBJ2-7, with 9 bases fitting TRBD1. The germline gives CDR1 SGDLS, CDR2 YYNGEE. J gave up 5 bases and V 3 bases, and 3 bases lay outside the gene matches. The CDR3 covers 13 residues. CDR3 coding DNA: TGTGCCAGCAGCGGAACAGGGGGCAACGAGCAGTACTTC. This encodes CASSGTGGNEQYF.

The chain uses TRBV27 and TRBJ1-2; 9 nucleotides match TRBD1. Germline V gene sequence: CDR1 MNHEY, CDR2 SMNVEV (reference sequence). The CDR3 covers 15 residues. Trimming at V came to 5 bases and at J to 4 bases, leaving 8 bases not matched to a gene. The CDR3 region has the DNA TGTGCCAGCAGTCAGGGGACAGGGTCCTTCTATGGCTACACCTTC. This translates into CASSQGTGSFYGYTF.

The V call is TRBV7-2, the J call TRBJ1-5; tentative D call: TRBD1 (5 bases). The length of the CDR3 is 16 residues. V lost 2 bases, J lost 4 bases, and 15 bases lay in between. Germline V gene data show CDR1 as SGHTA and CDR2 as FQGNSA. The CDR3 region is CASSLYDAGLNQPQHF. DNA of the CDR3: TGTGCCAGCAGCTTATATGACGCAGGGCTTAATCAGCCCCAGCATTTT.

This clone was seen once. The chain carries TRBV9 and TRBJ2-7; 8 positions match TRBD2. This CDR3 is built from 14 residues. Germline V gives CDR1 SGDLS, CDR2 YYNGEE. The V and J ends lost 0 bases and 6 bases, in that order; junction bases with no gene match: 5. CDR3 sequence reads: CASSVDYGRGEQYF. The CDR3, as DNA: TGTGCCAGCAGCGTAGATTACGGGAGGGGCGAGCAGTACTTC.

The chain combines TRBV7-9 with TRBJ2-5; 9 bases are shared with TRBD1. V lost 5 bases and J lost 2; bases outside the gene matches: 6. The germline V gene encodes CDR1 SEHNR and CDR2 FQNEAQ (reference sequence). The CDR3 totals 15 residues. CDR3 coding DNA: TGTGCCAGCAGCCGGACGGGGACAGGGCAAGAGACCCAGTACTTC. As protein: CASSRTGTGQETQYF.

The chain couples TRBV5-1 to TRBJ2-1, with 8 bases fitting TRBD2. The CDR3 covers 17 residues. Per germline, CDR1 SGHRS and CDR2 YFSETQ. Trimming took 0 bases from V and 9 from J; bases not matched to a gene: 14. The CDR3 DNA reads TGCGCCAGCAGCTTGGAGGTTTCACAGCGGGGGCGGGGTGAGCAGTTCTTC. This gives the protein CASSLEVSQRGRGEQFF.

This clone was observed a single time. This chain links TRBV6-5 with TRBJ2-2; 7 bases fit TRBD2. The V segment lost 1 base and the J segment 4 bases; nucleotides outside the gene matches: 6. The CDR3 has 16 residues. Germline CDR1 is MNHEY and CDR2 is SVGAGI. The CDR3: CASSYWAGVTTGELFF. The CDR3 nucleotides read TGTGCCAGCAGTTACTGGGCGGGGGTGACCACCGGGGAGCTGTTTTTT.

This clone was recorded once. V gene TRBV7-8 combines with J gene TRBJ2-7; 7 bases fit TRBD2. There are 14 residues in the CDR3. Germline values: CDR1 SGHVS, CDR2 FQNEAQ. V lost 4 bases and J lost 5; bases outside the gene matches: 8. In DNA, the CDR3 is TGTGCCAGCAGCTGGGGAGGGGCGAGGGACGAGCAGTACTTC. Encoded protein: CASSWGGARDEQYF.

The chain employs TRBV15 and TRBJ2-3; 9 bases map to TRBD2. The CDR3 runs to 17 residues. Germline V gene lookup returns CDR1 LNHNV and CDR2 YYDKDF (reference sequence). V gave up 0 bases and J gave up 4 bases; unmatched junction bases: 8. DNA of the CDR3: TGTGCCACCAGCAGAGATAGGCTAGCGGGGAGGGCAGATACGCAGTATTTT. This encodes CATSRDRLAGRADTQYF.

Notes on this clone: The same CDR3 can be traced to other DNA sequences in this sample. The V call is TRBV19, the J call TRBJ2-7; TRBD2 matches 11 bases. This CDR3 comprises 14 residues. V shed 5 bases and J 3 bases; nucleotides not matched to a gene: 3. CDR1 and CDR2 from the germline V gene are LNHDA and SQIVND (reference sequence). The CDR3 here is CASSPTSGGYEQYF. The CDR3 DNA follows: TGTGCCAGTAGTCCTACTAGCGGGGGCTACGAGCAGTACTTC.